The 14 T cell receptor beta chains presented below share a single source sample, sequenced in a study of regulatory T cells in long-lasting Graves disease. Time point specified: newly diagnosed GD, antithyroid drugs for less than 3 months. PBMC-extracted RNA yielded the TCR library. The authors built TCR beta libraries using iRepertoire HTBI primers and Arm-PCR of CDR3 regions. TCRdb analysed the multiplex PCR reads with MiXCR anew, one entry per CDR3 protein. The sample includes roughly 440,000 distinct CDR3 sequences, less than 20% seen only once; the top ten take 23%. These data also featured in a second study, about T cells in Graves' hyperthyroidism and ophthalmopathy.

Sequenced here: peripheral blood mononuclear cells (PBMCs), sampled at new diagnosis, from a patient treated with antithyroid drugs. These receptors all come from a young woman with Graves disease.

The chain links TRBV15 to TRBJ2-1, with 7 bases lining up with TRBD2. The V and J ends lost 6 bases and 2 bases, in that order; junction bases with no gene match: 4. The CDR3 runs 14 residues. Germline V CDR1 and CDR2: LNHNV, YYDKDF (reference sequence). CDR3 DNA sequence: TGTGCCACCAGGCAGGGAGGGGCCTACAATGAGCAGTTCTTC. Translating gives CATRQGGAYNEQFF.

This clonotype came up a few times. The chain carries TRBV7-2 and TRBJ2-1; 8 bases are shared with TRBD2. The CDR3 is 12 residues long. Germline CDR1 reads SGHTA; CDR2 reads FQGNSA. The ends lost 5 bases at V and 8 bases at J; junction bases unmatched: 2. The CDR3, as DNA: TGTGCCAGCAGCCGGGGGGGGGATGAGCAGTTCTTC. Residues: CASSRGGDEQFF.

In this sample, this clonotype turned up a few times. The chain has TRBV30 and TRBJ2-2; 7 positions agree with TRBD2. The CDR3 length is 14 residues. V was pared by 8 bases and J by 5 bases, with 11 bases of the junction left unmatched. CDR1 and CDR2 from the germline V gene are GTSNPN and SVGIG (reference sequence). The CDR3 region has the DNA TGTGCCGCCCGGGCGACTAGCCGTACCGGGGAGCTGTTTTTT. Protein sequence: CAARATSRTGELFF.

This clonotype was detected only a few times. A junction boundary mismatches the germline segment, possibly from a read error. The J gene is TRBJ1-6, the V gene TRBV6-1, with D hard to call. CDR3 length equals 16 residues. CDR1 is MNHNS and CDR2 is SASEGT in the germline V gene. The CDR3 DNA follows: TGTGCCAGCAGTGATCGGCAACCCGGGCCGAATTCACTCCTCCACTTT. Translated, it gives CASSDRQPGPNSLLHF.

This clonotype was counted between two and nine times. This chain connects TRBV7-3 to TRBJ2-1; the D gene is possibly TRBD2 (6 bases). CDR3 length equals 15 residues. Per the germline V gene, CDR1 is SGHTA and CDR2 is FQGTGA. The V end lost 3 bases, the J end lost 1 base, and 10 bases lay between the germline ends. CDR3 protein: CASSFSRGSYNEQFF. CDR3 sequence (DNA): TGTGCCAGCAGCTTCAGTCGGGGGTCCTACAATGAGCAGTTCTTC.

The V gene is TRBV19, the J gene TRBJ1-5; 9 bases map to TRBD1. CDR1 and CDR2 (germline): LNHDA, SQIVND (reference sequence). The CDR3 sequence is 13 residues long. The ends lost 8 bases at V and 6 bases at J; junction bases unmatched: 5. The CDR3 spells CASRWDRAQPQHF. As DNA, the CDR3 is TGTGCCAGTCGTTGGGACAGGGCTCAGCCCCAGCATTTT. The variable domain in full, with the rest retrieved from reference TRBV19 and TRBJ1-5, is DGGITQSPKYLFRKEGQNVTLSCEQNLNHDAMYWYRQDPGQGLRLIYYSQIVNDFQKGDIAEGYSVSREKKESFPLTVTSAQKNPTAFYLCASRWDRAQPQHFGDGTRLSIL.

This clonotype showed up just a few times. The chain recombines TRBV9 with TRBJ2-7; 10 nucleotides match TRBD1. Trimming removed 0 bases from V and 3 bases from J; junction bases left unmatched: 3. This CDR3 comprises 15 residues. Germline CDR1 reads SGDLS; CDR2 reads YYNGEE. This CDR3 is CASSVEGQGHYEQYF. The CDR3 bases are TGTGCCAGCAGCGTAGAGGGACAGGGGCACTACGAGCAGTACTTC.

Of note for this clonotype: In this CDR3 the conserved last residue, phenylalanine or tryptophan, is missing, so a read error is likely. The V and J genes are TRBV18 and TRBJ2-1; possibly TRBD1 for D (6 bases). Germline V gives CDR1 KGHSH, CDR2 LQKENI. Trimming cost V 0 bases and J 12 bases, with 18 bases left between them. The CDR3 contains 15 residues. This CDR3 is CASSPPRGRGAGQFV. The CDR3, as DNA: TGTGCCAGCTCACCACCAAGGGGGAGAGGGGCTGGGCAGTTCGTC.

This clonotype was picked up a small number of times. This sequence joins TRBV9 and TRBJ1-5, with a weak D call TRBD1 (5 bases). This CDR3 is built from 14 residues. V dropped 0 bases and J dropped 7 bases, with 11 bases sitting between them. CDR1 is SGDLS and CDR2 is YYNGEE in the germline V gene. As DNA, the CDR3 is TGTGCCAGCAGCGTAGGAGGGGACTACCAGCCCCAGCATTTT. Amino acids: CASSVGGDYQPQHF.

This clonotype was observed many times. This sequence joins TRBV6-7 and TRBJ2-7; D might be TRBD1 (6 bases). TRBV6-7 is treated as an ORF (open reading frame) with a function not yet certain. The CDR3 consists of 15 residues. V dropped 9 bases and J dropped 1 base, with 19 bases sitting between them. The CDR3 region has the DNA TGTGCCAGTTACTTCCGGGACAACCGATCCTACGAGCAGTACTTC. Its translation is CASYFRDNRSYEQYF.

This clonotype appeared once. This chain joins TRBV20-1 and TRBJ2-1; 7 bases agree with TRBD2. Trimming cost V 0 bases and J 12 bases; bases outside gene matches: 5. Germline V lookup: CDR1 DFQATT, CDR2 SNEGSKA (reference sequence). The CDR3 covers 12 residues. The DNA of the CDR3 is TGCAGTGCTAGAGATTGGGAGGGATTGCAGTTCTTC. It specifies CSARDWEGLQFF.

The rearrangement joins TRBV5-1 to TRBJ1-2; D is perhaps TRBD1 (6 bases). This CDR3 has 14 residues. V gave up 0 bases and J gave up 5 bases, with 11 bases separating them. CDR1 is SGHRS, CDR2 YFSETQ, per germline. The CDR3: CASSLEGGSYGYTF. CDR3 sequence (DNA): TGCGCCAGCAGCTTGGAGGGGGGTTCGTATGGCTACACCTTC.

The V call is TRBV15, the J call TRBJ2-4; D is unresolved. The CDR3 sequence is 15 residues long. Trimming took off 0 bases at V and 0 bases at J, with 6 bases between the two ends. Germline CDR1 and CDR2: LNHNV and YYDKDF (reference sequence). DNA of the CDR3: TGTGCCACCAGCAGAGACAGAGTAGCCAAAAACATTCAGTACTTC. This translates into CATSRDRVAKNIQYF.

This clonotype appeared many times. CDR3 DNA: TGTGCCAGCAGGTCCACTAACAATGAGCAGTTCTTC. Protein: CASRSTNNEQFF. This chain joins TRBV2 and TRBJ2-1; D unresolved. CDR3 length equals 12 residues. The germline V gene encodes CDR1 SNHLY and CDR2 FYNNEI. The V gene lost 6 bases and the J gene lost 5 bases, with 8 bases spanning the gap.